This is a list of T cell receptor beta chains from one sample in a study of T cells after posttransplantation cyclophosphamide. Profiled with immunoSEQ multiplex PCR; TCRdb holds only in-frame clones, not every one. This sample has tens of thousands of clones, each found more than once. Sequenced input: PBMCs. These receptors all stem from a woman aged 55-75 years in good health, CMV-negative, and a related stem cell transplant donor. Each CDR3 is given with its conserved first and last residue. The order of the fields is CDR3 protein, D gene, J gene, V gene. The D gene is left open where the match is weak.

cdr3_aa: CASSNSQGRNTEAFF
d_call: -
j_call: TRBJ1-1
v_call: TRBV6-6

cdr3_aa: CAISDGLAGGLAKNIQYF
d_call: TRBD2
j_call: TRBJ2-4
v_call: TRBV10-3

cdr3_aa: CASSFSGQGKDLEQYF
d_call: TRBD1
j_call: TRBJ2-7
v_call: TRBV12-3/TRBV12-4

cdr3_aa: CASSVDLATEAFF
d_call: -
j_call: TRBJ1-1
v_call: TRBV9

cdr3_aa: CASSQMTGRGGELFF
d_call: -
j_call: TRBJ2-2
v_call: TRBV4-3

cdr3_aa: CASSYSGQGADTQYF
d_call: TRBD1
j_call: TRBJ2-3
v_call: TRBV6-5

cdr3_aa: CASSDPRGQGNTEAFF
d_call: TRBD1
j_call: TRBJ1-1
v_call: TRBV28

cdr3_aa: CASSYDRGSNEQFF
d_call: TRBD1
j_call: TRBJ2-1
v_call: TRBV7-2

cdr3_aa: CASSLERNEQFF
d_call: -
j_call: TRBJ2-1
v_call: TRBV28

cdr3_aa: CASSFTGAGGYTF
d_call: TRBD1
j_call: TRBJ1-2
v_call: TRBV12-3/TRBV12-4

cdr3_aa: CASSSGRTEISLYQETQYF
d_call: -
j_call: TRBJ2-5
v_call: TRBV5-1

cdr3_aa: CASRRSSGTNTGELFF
d_call: TRBD2
j_call: TRBJ2-2
v_call: TRBV2

cdr3_aa: CASSRVLQGKGGYTF
d_call: -
j_call: TRBJ1-2
v_call: TRBV6-6

cdr3_aa: CASSPGTSGRADEQFF
d_call: TRBD2
j_call: TRBJ2-1
v_call: TRBV16

cdr3_aa: CASSTSPGQGINEKLFF
d_call: TRBD1
j_call: TRBJ1-4
v_call: TRBV9

cdr3_aa: CASSTGSGSYEQYF
d_call: -
j_call: TRBJ2-7
v_call: TRBV18

cdr3_aa: CASSPEGTGGLYEQYF
d_call: TRBD1
j_call: TRBJ2-7
v_call: TRBV18

cdr3_aa: CASSLGTGHYEQYF
d_call: TRBD1
j_call: TRBJ2-7
v_call: TRBV7-9

cdr3_aa: CASSPGIRGKDQPQHF
d_call: TRBD1
j_call: TRBJ1-5
v_call: TRBV18

cdr3_aa: CASSLEGGRAIGEQFF
d_call: TRBD2
j_call: TRBJ2-1
v_call: TRBV7-3

cdr3_aa: CASSRNREETQYF
d_call: -
j_call: TRBJ2-5
v_call: TRBV7-3

cdr3_aa: CASRPGTGPEAFF
d_call: TRBD1
j_call: TRBJ1-1
v_call: TRBV6-5

cdr3_aa: CAWSVRSTDTQYF
d_call: -
j_call: TRBJ2-3
v_call: TRBV30

cdr3_aa: CASSTGQANTGELFF
d_call: TRBD1
j_call: TRBJ2-2
v_call: TRBV7-2

cdr3_aa: CASSPGRVPAEAFF
d_call: -
j_call: TRBJ1-1
v_call: TRBV5-5

cdr3_aa: CASSAGQGRTGVGYTF
d_call: TRBD1
j_call: TRBJ1-2
v_call: TRBV25-1

cdr3_aa: CASRGGQGNEKLFF
d_call: TRBD1
j_call: TRBJ1-4
v_call: TRBV2

cdr3_aa: CASMLGSLAGGRWETQYF
d_call: TRBD2
j_call: TRBJ2-5
v_call: TRBV5-1

cdr3_aa: CASSVERNYEQYF
d_call: -
j_call: TRBJ2-7
v_call: TRBV5-1

cdr3_aa: CASRVGQEGEQYF
d_call: TRBD1
j_call: TRBJ2-7
v_call: TRBV28

cdr3_aa: CASSLAGGPYEQYF
d_call: TRBD1
j_call: TRBJ2-7
v_call: TRBV28

cdr3_aa: CASSPGLAPSGANVLTF
d_call: TRBD2
j_call: TRBJ2-6
v_call: TRBV12-3/TRBV12-4

cdr3_aa: CASSTDSEKLFF
d_call: -
j_call: TRBJ1-4
v_call: TRBV28

cdr3_aa: CASSYGGETDEQYF
d_call: TRBD2
j_call: TRBJ2-7
v_call: TRBV12-3/TRBV12-4

cdr3_aa: CASSRGGQTSYGYTF
d_call: -
j_call: TRBJ1-2
v_call: TRBV18

cdr3_aa: CASSSSTGTPFNQPQHF
d_call: -
j_call: TRBJ1-5
v_call: TRBV7-7

cdr3_aa: CASSDLARVYEQYF
d_call: -
j_call: TRBJ2-7
v_call: TRBV2

cdr3_aa: CASSDPTGVGQPQHF
d_call: TRBD1
j_call: TRBJ1-5
v_call: TRBV6-6

cdr3_aa: CASSQVRGAERETQYF
d_call: -
j_call: TRBJ2-5
v_call: TRBV4-3

cdr3_aa: CASTTSGRASSTDTQYF
d_call: TRBD2
j_call: TRBJ2-3
v_call: TRBV2

cdr3_aa: CASSPAYEQYF
d_call: -
j_call: TRBJ2-7
v_call: TRBV12-3/TRBV12-4

cdr3_aa: CASSLGVGTDTQYF
d_call: -
j_call: TRBJ2-3
v_call: TRBV7-6

cdr3_aa: CAGGDGPYEQYF
d_call: TRBD2
j_call: TRBJ2-7
v_call: TRBV7-9

cdr3_aa: CASSLSGVPYF
d_call: -
j_call: TRBJ2-7
v_call: TRBV28

cdr3_aa: CASSQDRGKTDTQYF
d_call: TRBD1
j_call: TRBJ2-3
v_call: TRBV2

cdr3_aa: CASSATDRGRSNTGELFF
d_call: TRBD1
j_call: TRBJ2-2
v_call: TRBV6-2/TRBV6-3

cdr3_aa: CASSLATSGGIGEAFF
d_call: TRBD1
j_call: TRBJ1-1
v_call: TRBV7-9

cdr3_aa: CASTPQRTANQPQHF
d_call: -
j_call: TRBJ1-5
v_call: TRBV19

cdr3_aa: CASSWDYRGSNEQFF
d_call: TRBD2
j_call: TRBJ2-1
v_call: TRBV5-1

cdr3_aa: CAISVQGRHNEQFF
d_call: -
j_call: TRBJ2-1
v_call: TRBV10-3

cdr3_aa: CASTLIQGLNTEAFF
d_call: -
j_call: TRBJ1-1
v_call: TRBV7-9

cdr3_aa: CASSVGDSSGNTIYF
d_call: TRBD1
j_call: TRBJ1-3
v_call: TRBV9

cdr3_aa: CATRDSGGANTEAFF
d_call: TRBD1
j_call: TRBJ1-1
v_call: TRBV24-1

cdr3_aa: CASSGYSGGATDTQYF
d_call: TRBD2
j_call: TRBJ2-3
v_call: TRBV5-4